The source of this T cell receptor (beta chain) is a study of blood T cell repertoires in COVID-19. Looking at the study overall: The study drew acute and convalescent COVID-19 samples from the United States, Italy and Spain.

CDR1 is WSHSY, CDR2 SAAADI, per germline. This CDR3 region has 14 residues. Trimming removed 0 bases from V and 6 bases from J, with 8 bases in between. Method: immunoSEQ multiplex PCR; TCRdb's copy keeps in-frame clones and lacks some. The table has about 66,000 clones, 89% seen once; the top ten hold approximately 1.5%. This TCR came from a man aged 55 to 70 with acute or convalescent COVID-19. Sequenced: peripheral blood. The chain joins TRBV10-2 to TRBJ2-2; D perhaps matches TRBD1 (5 bases). In DNA, the CDR3 is TGCGCCAGCAGTGAGTCGGGCAGGGCCGGGGAGCTGTTTTTT. Amino acids: CASSESGRAGELFF.